This T cell receptor (beta chain) originates from a study of graft-versus-host responses after intestinal transplantation. Across the study: Multivisceral, liver-intestinal, or isolated intestinal transplants were received by the recipients. Anti-thymocyte globulin induction was given to all recipients, followed by tacrolimus and steroids for around three years. Overall study results and limits: There were GvH clones found in recipient marrow, and some of them appeared first in ileum or blood.

This clone occurred once. No antigen is known for it. Some clones are missing from TCRdb's copy, which holds only in-frame ones; the method was immunoSEQ multiplex PCR. The sample carries about 9,800 clones, around nine tenths recorded once. Trimming stripped 6 bases from V and 9 bases from J, with 18 bases between. Per the germline V gene, CDR1 is MNHEY and CDR2 is SVGAGI. The CDR3 runs 13 residues. The sequencing here drew on PBMCs, taken about 6 weeks after intestinal transplant. The TCR originated in a human patient who received an intestinal transplant, so some T cells may come from the graft donor. The chain employs TRBV6-5 and TRBJ2-7, with D possibly being TRBD1 (5 bases). Written as DNA, the CDR3 is TGTGCCAGCAGCTCCAACTCCGGACAAGGGCAGTACTTC. Its protein is CASSSNSGQGQYF.